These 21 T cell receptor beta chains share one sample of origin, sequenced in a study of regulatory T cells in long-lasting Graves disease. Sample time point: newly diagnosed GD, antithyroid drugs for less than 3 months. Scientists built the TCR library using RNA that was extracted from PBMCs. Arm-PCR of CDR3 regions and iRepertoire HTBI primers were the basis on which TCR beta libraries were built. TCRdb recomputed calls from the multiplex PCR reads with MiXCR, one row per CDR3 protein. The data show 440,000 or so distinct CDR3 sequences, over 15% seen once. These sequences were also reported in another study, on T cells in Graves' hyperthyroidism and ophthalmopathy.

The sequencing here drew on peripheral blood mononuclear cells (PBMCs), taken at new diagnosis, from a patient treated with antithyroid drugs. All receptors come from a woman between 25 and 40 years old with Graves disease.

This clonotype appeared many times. CDR3 DNA sequence: TGTGCCAGCAGCCCGCCTAGTTCTAATGAGCAGTTCTTC. Amino acids: CASSPPSSNEQFF. This chain connects TRBV11-2 to TRBJ2-1, with D uncertain. The V and J ends lost 5 bases and 7 bases respectively, with 12 bases between them. The germline V gene has CDR1 SGHAT and CDR2 FQNNGV. The CDR3 length is 13 residues.

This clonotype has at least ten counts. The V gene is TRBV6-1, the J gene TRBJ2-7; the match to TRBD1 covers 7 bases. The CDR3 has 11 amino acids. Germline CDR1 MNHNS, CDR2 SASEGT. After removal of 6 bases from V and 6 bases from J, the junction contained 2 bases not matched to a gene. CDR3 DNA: TGTGCCAGCAGCCAGGGGGTCGAGCAGTACTTC. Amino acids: CASSQGVEQYF.

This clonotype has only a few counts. CDR3 sequence: CASSGSSGSSYNEQFF. CDR3 DNA: TGCGCCAGCAGCGGGTCTAGCGGGAGCTCCTACAATGAGCAGTTCTTC. V and J are TRBV5-1 and TRBJ2-1; TRBD2 matches at 10 bases. The CDR3 runs to 16 residues. The V segment lost 4 bases and the J segment 0 bases; nucleotides outside the gene matches: 4. CDR1 is SGHRS and CDR2 is YFSETQ in the germline V gene. Together with reference TRBV5-1 and TRBJ2-1, the CDR3 gives the full variable domain: KAGVTQTPRYLIKTRGQQVTLSCSPISGHRSVSWYQQTPGQGLQFLFEYFSETQRNKGNFPGRFSGRQFSNSRSEMNVSTLELGDSALYLCASSGSSGSSYNEQFFGPGTRLTVL.

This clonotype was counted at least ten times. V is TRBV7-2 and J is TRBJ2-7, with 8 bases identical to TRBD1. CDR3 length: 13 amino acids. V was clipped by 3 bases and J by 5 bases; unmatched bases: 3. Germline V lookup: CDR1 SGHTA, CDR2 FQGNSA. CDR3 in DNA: TGTGCCAGCAGCTTTAGACAGGGGAACGAGCAGTACTTC. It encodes CASSFRQGNEQYF.

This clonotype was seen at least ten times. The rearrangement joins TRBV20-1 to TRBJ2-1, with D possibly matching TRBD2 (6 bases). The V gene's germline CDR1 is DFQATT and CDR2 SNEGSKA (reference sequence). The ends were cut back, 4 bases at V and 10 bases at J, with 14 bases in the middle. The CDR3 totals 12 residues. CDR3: CSAKRELREQFF. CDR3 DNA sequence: TGCAGTGCTAAACGGGAGTTAAGGGAGCAGTTCTTC.

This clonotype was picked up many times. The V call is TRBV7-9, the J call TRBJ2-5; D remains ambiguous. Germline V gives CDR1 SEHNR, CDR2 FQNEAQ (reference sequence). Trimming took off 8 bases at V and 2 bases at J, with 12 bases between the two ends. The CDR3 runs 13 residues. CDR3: CASGIFDQETQYF. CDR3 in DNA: TGTGCCAGCGGGATTTTCGATCAAGAGACCCAGTACTTC.

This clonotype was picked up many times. The CDR3 DNA follows: TGCGCCAGCAGCTCCCCGCGGGGGGATACGCAGTATTTT. It encodes CASSSPRGDTQYF. The chain carries TRBV5-1 and TRBJ2-3; 7 bases are shared with TRBD2. This CDR3 has 13 residues. Per germline, CDR1 SGHRS and CDR2 YFSETQ. After removal of 3 bases from V and 6 bases from J, the junction contained 4 bases not matched to a gene.

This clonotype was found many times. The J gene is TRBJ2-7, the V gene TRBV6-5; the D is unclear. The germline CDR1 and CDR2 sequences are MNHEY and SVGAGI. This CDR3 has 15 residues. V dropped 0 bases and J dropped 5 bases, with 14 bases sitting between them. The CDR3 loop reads CASSYSKRSSHEQYF. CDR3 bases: TGTGCCAGCAGTTACTCGAAGCGATCTTCGCACGAGCAGTACTTC.

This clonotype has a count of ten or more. The CDR3 sequence: CASSPSWINEKLFF. The DNA of the CDR3 is TGTGCCAGCAGCCCGTCGTGGATCAATGAAAAACTGTTTTTT. The chain links TRBV28 to TRBJ1-4; no reliable D call. The length of the CDR3 is 14 residues. The V gene lost 6 bases and the J gene lost 5 bases, with 13 bases spanning the gap. The germline CDR1 and CDR2 sequences are MDHEN and SYDVKM. Full variable domain (rest looked up from reference TRBV28 and TRBJ1-4): DVKVTQSSRYLVKRTGEKVFLECVQDMDHENMFWYRQDPGLGLRLIYFSYDVKMKEKGDIPEGYSVSREKKERFSLILESASTNQTSMYLCASSPSWINEKLFFGSGTQLSVL.

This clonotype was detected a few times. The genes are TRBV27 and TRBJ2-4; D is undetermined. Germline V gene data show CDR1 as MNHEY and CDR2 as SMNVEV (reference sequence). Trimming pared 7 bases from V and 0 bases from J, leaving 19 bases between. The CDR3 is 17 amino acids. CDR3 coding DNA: TGTGCCAGCAACTTAGGACCGGGCCTCATAGCCAAAAACATTCAGTACTTC. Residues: CASNLGPGLIAKNIQYF.

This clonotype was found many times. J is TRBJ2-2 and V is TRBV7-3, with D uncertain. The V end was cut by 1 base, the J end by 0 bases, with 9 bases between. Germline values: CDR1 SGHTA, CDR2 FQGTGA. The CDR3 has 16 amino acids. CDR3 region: CASSLMSGSNTGELFF. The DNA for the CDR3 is TGTGCCAGCAGCTTAATGTCAGGTTCGAACACCGGGGAGCTGTTTTTT.

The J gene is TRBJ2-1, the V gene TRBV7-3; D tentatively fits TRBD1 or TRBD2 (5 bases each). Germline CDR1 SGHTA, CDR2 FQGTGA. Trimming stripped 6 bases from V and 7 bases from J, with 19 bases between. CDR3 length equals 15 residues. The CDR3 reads CASRPTLAGANEQFF. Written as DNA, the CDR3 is TGTGCCAGCAGGCCTACTCTAGCCGGGGCAAATGAGCAGTTCTTC.

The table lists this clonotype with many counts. CDR3 nucleotide sequence: TGCAGCGTAAGGGGGGGCAGCTCGGATCCCTACGAGCAGTACTTC. Its translation is CSVRGGSSDPYEQYF. The chain recombines TRBV29-1 with TRBJ2-7, with D tentatively TRBD2 (7 bases). V lost 6 bases and J 2 bases, leaving 20 bases between the germline ends. In germline, CDR1 is SQVTM, CDR2 ANQGSEA. The CDR3 is made up of 15 amino acids.

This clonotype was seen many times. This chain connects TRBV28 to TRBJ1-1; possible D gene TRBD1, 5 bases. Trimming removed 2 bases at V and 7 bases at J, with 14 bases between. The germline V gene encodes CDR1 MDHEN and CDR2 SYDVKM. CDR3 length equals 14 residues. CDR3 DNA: TGTGCCAGCAGTTTAGGGCGGGGGTGGAGTGAAGCTTTCTTT. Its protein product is CASSLGRGWSEAFF.

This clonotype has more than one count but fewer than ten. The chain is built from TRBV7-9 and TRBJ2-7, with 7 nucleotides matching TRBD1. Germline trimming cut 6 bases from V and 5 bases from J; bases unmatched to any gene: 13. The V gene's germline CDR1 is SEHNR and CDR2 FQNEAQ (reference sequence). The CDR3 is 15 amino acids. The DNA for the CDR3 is TGTGCCAGCAGATCCCGGGAACAGGGGAACCACGAGCAGTACTTC. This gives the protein CASRSREQGNHEQYF.

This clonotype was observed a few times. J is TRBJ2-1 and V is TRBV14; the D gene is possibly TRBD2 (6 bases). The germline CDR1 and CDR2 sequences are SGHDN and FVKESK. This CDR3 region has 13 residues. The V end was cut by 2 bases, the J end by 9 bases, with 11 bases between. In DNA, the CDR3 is TGTGCCAGCAGCCAACGGGGGTTCGGTGAGCAGTTCTTC. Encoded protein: CASSQRGFGEQFF.

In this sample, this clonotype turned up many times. In DNA, the CDR3 is TGTGCCAGCAGCCCGGAGGGGGGCGCGTGGTATGGCTACACCTTC. It specifies CASSPEGGAWYGYTF. V is TRBV7-2 and J is TRBJ1-2; D is perhaps TRBD1 (6 bases). The CDR3 runs to 15 residues. The V end was cut by 5 bases, the J end by 5 bases, with 18 bases between. Germline lookup yields CDR1 SGHTA and CDR2 FQGNSA.

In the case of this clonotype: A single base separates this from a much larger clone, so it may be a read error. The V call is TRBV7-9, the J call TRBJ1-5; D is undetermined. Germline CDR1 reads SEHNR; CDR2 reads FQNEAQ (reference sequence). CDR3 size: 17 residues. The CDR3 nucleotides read TGTGCCAGCAGCTTAGTTAGAATTAGAGGACGCAACCAGCCCCAGCATTTT. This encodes CASSLVRIRGRNQPQHF.

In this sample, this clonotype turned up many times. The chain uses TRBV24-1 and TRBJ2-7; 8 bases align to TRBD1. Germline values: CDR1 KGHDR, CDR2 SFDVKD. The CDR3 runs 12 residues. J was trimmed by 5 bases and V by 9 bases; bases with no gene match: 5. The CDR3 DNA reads TGTGCCACCGGACAACAGGGGGACGAGCAGTACTTC. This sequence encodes CATGQQGDEQYF.

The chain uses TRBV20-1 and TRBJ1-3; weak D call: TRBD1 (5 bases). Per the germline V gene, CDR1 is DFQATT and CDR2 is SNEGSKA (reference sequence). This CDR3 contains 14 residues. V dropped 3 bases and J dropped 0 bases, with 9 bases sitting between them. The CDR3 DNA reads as TGCAGTGCTAGCCAGGGCGACTCTGGAAACACCATATATTTT. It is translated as CSASQGDSGNTIYF.

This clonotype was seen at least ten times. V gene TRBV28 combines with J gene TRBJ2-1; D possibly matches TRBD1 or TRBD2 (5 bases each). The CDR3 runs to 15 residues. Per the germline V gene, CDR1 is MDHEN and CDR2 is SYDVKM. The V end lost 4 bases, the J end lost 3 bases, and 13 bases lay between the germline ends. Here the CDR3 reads CASSWGIGGYNEQFF. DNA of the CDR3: TGTGCCAGCAGTTGGGGCATCGGAGGCTACAATGAGCAGTTCTTC.